A selection of T cell receptor beta chains follows, all from one sample in a study of regulatory T cells in long-lasting Graves disease. Each CDR3 protein gets one entry after TCRdb re-called the multiplex PCR reads with MiXCR. The table shows over 300,000 distinct CDR3 sequences, with about a sixth occurring only once. Sequences were derived from peripheral blood mononuclear cells (PBMCs), sampled at new diagnosis, from a patient treated with antithyroid drugs. These receptors all come from a female donor with Graves disease. Each CDR3 is given with its conserved first and last residue. The order of the fields is CDR3 length, V gene, CDR3 protein.

13	TRBV3-1	CASSQGGSDEQFF
15	TRBV7-9	CASSTSVGGWNEQYF
14	TRBV5-1	CASSHGQGKNEQYF
16	TRBV11-2	CASSALLAGGGNEQFF
17	TRBV6-1	CASSDLTGSSSYNEQFF
17	TRBV27	CASSSPARSRRAYEQYF
14	TRBV7-2	CASSVQGAGETQYF
15	TRBV7-9	CASSLDRGRTDTQYF
15	TRBV15	CATSGTRGRNTEAFF
17	TRBV5-1	CASSARDRGNSIYGYTF
16	TRBV14	CASSHVPPGFGYEQYF
20	TRBV19	CAINPSDPVGGSCSYNEQFF
15	TRBV7-2	CASSRTGQFQETQYF
15	TRBV12-3/TRBV12-4	CASTPTEGLGTEAFF